A selection of T cell receptor beta chains follows, all from one sample in a study of technical replicates of blood from a handful of donors. Profiling relied on immunoSEQ multiplex PCR, and the TCRdb table lists in-frame clones only, not all of them. The sample consists of approximately 97,000 clones, about 95% of them appearing once. The sequencing input was T cells isolated from PBMCs. Receptor source: a human donor in good health. Both conserved end residues are part of each CDR3. A D gene is named only where the DNA matches it firmly. Clone size, where shown, is once, few, many, or a class for clones that have expanded.

TRBV28	NA	TRBJ1-4	NA	14	TGTGCCAGCAGTTGGACAGTTCTAAATGAAAAACTGTTTTTT	CASSWTVLNEKLFF
TRBV11-3	NA	TRBJ2-2	NA	14	TGTGCCAGCAGCTTAGGGGCAGACACCGGGGAGCTGTTTTTT	CASSLGADTGELFF
TRBV6-1	NA	TRBJ1-5	NA	15	TGTGCCAGCACACAGGGTCCGTATAGCAATCAGCCCCAGCATTTT	CASTQGPYSNQPQHF
TRBV10-3	NA	TRBJ2-7	NA	14	TGTGCCATCAATTCTCCCGGGACAAACTACGAGCAGTACTTC	CAINSPGTNYEQYF
TRBV5-1	NA	TRBJ2-2	NA	17	TGCGCCAGCAGCTTGATCTTTTTGCGGTTAAGCACCGGGGAGCTGTTTTTT	CASSLIFLRLSTGELFF
TRBV5-6	NA	TRBJ1-4	NA	14	TGTGCCAGCAGTAGACAGCCCTCGGGTGAAAAACTGTTTTTT	CASSRQPSGEKLFF
TRBV27	NA	TRBJ1-5	NA	17	TGTGCCAGCAGCCAGTGGGCCCCATCATATAGCAATCAGCCCCAGCATTTT	CASSQWAPSYSNQPQHF
TRBV7-8	NA	TRBJ2-7	NA	14	TGTGCCAGCAGCTTACAGAGGAGCTCCTACGAGCAGTACTTC	CASSLQRSSYEQYF
TRBV7-6	NA	TRBJ2-1	NA	12	TGTGCCAGCAGCCTTAAGGGGAATGAGCAGTTCTTC	CASSLKGNEQFF
TRBV28	NA	TRBJ2-1	NA	13	TGTGCCAGCCGACCCCCTAGCGTAAATGAGCAGTTCTTC	CASRPPSVNEQFF
TRBV5-5	NA	TRBJ2-1	NA	15	TGTGCCAGCAGCTTAATAAGGACTGGCTACAATGAGCAGTTCTTC	CASSLIRTGYNEQFF
TRBV10-3	TRBD2	TRBJ2-1	NA	20	TGTGCCATCAGTGAGAAGGGTGGGACTAGCGGGGCCGGTTGGTACAATGAGCAGTTCTTC	CAISEKGGTSGAGWYNEQFF
TRBV11-2	NA	TRBJ2-1	NA	15	TGTGCCAGCAGCTTATTCATAGTAAGTGACAATGAGCAGTTCTTC	CASSLFIVSDNEQFF
TRBV28	NA	TRBJ1-1	NA	15	TGTGCCAGCAGTTTGTCTGTTTACATGAACACTGAAGCTTTCTTT	CASSLSVYMNTEAFF
TRBV6-4	NA	TRBJ1-1	NA	15	TGTGCCAGCAGTGAACGTCTAACAGGGAACACTGAAGCTTTCTTT	CASSERLTGNTEAFF
TRBV18	TRBD1	TRBJ1-3	NA	14	TGTGCCAGCTCATCCGACAGGGTTGGAAACACCATATATTTT	CASSSDRVGNTIYF
TRBV7-8	TRBD2	TRBJ2-1	NA	18	TGTGCCAGCAGCTCCGGACTAGCGGGAGGGCTAATACTCAATGAGCAGTTCTTC	CASSSGLAGGLILNEQFF
TRBV6-5	TRBD2	TRBJ2-5	NA	12	TGTGCCACCTCCCCGGGGACTAAGACCCAGTACTTC	CATSPGTKTQYF
TRBV2	NA	TRBJ1-2	NA	14	TGTGCCAGCGTTGGACAAAGAGCTAACTATGGCTACACCTTC	CASVGQRANYGYTF
TRBV6-6	NA	TRBJ1-1	NA	14	TGTGCCAGCATCGAGGGAGGGAGGTACACTGAAGCTTTCTTT	CASIEGGRYTEAFF
TRBV19	NA	TRBJ2-2	NA	14	TGTGCCAGTAGTAAAACAGGAGGGACCGGGGAGCTGTTTTTT	CASSKTGGTGELFF
TRBV11-2	NA	TRBJ1-2	NA	17	TGTGCCAGCAGCTTATACAGGGAACTTGGGGGAGAGTATGGCTACACCTTC	CASSLYRELGGEYGYTF
TRBV30	TRBD1	TRBJ1-4	NA	13	TGTGCCTGGGTACAGGGGACTAATGAAAAACTGTTTTTT	CAWVQGTNEKLFF
TRBV6-5	TRBD2	TRBJ2-7	NA	14	TGTGCCAGCAGACCGTCGGGACTATCCTACGAGCAGTACTTC	CASRPSGLSYEQYF
TRBV9	NA	TRBJ2-2	once	15	TGTGCCAGCAGCGTAGACTCTAGTGGCACCGGGGAGCTGTTTTTT	CASSVDSSGTGELFF